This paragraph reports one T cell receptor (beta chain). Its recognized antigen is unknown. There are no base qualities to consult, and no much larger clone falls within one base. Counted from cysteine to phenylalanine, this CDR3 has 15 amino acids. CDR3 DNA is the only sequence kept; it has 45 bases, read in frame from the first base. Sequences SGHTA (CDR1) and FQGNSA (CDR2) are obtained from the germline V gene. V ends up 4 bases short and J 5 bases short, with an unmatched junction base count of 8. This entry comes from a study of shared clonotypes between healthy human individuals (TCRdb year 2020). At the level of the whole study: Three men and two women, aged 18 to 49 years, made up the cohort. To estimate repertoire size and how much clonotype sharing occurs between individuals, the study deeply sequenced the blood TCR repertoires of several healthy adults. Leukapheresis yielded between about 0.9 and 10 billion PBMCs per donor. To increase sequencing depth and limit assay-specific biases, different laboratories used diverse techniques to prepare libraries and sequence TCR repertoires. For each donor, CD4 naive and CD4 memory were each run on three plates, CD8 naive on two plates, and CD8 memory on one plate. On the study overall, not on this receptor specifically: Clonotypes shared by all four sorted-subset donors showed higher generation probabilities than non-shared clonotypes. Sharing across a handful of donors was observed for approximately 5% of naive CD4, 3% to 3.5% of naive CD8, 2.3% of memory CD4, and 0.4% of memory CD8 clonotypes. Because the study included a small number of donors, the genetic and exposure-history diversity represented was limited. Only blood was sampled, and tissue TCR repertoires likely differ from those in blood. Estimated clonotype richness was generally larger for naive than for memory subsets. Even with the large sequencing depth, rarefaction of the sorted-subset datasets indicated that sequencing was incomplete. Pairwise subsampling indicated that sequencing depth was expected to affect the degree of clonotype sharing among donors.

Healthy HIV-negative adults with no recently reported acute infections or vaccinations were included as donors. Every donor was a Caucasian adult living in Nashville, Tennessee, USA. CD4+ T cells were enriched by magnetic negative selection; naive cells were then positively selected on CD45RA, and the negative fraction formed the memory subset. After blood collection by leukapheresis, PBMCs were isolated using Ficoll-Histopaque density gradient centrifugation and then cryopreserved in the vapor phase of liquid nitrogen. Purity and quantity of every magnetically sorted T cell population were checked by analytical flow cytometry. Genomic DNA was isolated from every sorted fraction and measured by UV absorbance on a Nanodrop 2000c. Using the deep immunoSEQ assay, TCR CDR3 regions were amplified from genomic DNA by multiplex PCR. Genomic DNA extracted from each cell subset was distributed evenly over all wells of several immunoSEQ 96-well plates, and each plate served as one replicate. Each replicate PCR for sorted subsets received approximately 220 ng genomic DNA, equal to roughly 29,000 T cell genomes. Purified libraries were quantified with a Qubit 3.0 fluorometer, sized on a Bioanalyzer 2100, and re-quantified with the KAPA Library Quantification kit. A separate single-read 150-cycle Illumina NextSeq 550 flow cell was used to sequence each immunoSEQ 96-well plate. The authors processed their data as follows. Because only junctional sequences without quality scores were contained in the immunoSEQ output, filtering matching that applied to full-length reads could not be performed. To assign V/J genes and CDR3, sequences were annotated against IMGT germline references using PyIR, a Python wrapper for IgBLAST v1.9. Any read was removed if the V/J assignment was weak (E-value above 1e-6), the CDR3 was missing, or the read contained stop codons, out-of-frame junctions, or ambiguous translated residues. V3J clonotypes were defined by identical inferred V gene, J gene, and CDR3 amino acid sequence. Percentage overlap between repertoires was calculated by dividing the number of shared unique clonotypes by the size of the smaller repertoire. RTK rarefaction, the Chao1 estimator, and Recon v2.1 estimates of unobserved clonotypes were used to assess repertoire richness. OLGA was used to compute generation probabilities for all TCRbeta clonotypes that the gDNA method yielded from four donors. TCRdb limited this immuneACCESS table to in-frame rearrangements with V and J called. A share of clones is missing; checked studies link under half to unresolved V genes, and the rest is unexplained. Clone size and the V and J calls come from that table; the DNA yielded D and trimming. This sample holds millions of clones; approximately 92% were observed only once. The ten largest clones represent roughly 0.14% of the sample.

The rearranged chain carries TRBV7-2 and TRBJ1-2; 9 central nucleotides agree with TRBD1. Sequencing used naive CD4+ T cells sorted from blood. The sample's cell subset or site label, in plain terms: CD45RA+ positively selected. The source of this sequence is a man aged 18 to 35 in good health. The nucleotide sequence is TGTGCCAGCAGCTCCCCCCCGGACAGGGGTTATGGCTACACCTTC. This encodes CASSSPPDRGYGYTF.